Reported below is one T cell receptor (beta chain). Its cognate antigen is unknown. Sequence at one end of the junction differs from germline and may be a read error. This CDR3 has 13 residues. Germline-derived CDR1 and CDR2 are DFQATT and SNEGSKA (reference sequence). The source of the sample is a study of vaccination and CD4 T cells after COVID-19. For the study at large: Typically, post-vaccine samples were obtained a median 72 days after dose two, within a range of 14 to 241. Overlapping SARS-CoV-2, HCoV-NL63, HCoV-OC43 and HCoV-229E spike peptides were used to stimulate cells.

With the Oncomine TCR Beta short-read assay, DNA from cultured CD4+ T cells was sequenced. Using its own MiXCR run on the PCR reads, TCRdb lists one record per CDR3 protein. Among 16,000 or so distinct CDR3 sequences, 75% were seen once, and the ten largest hold 8.5% to 10%. Treatment: roughly ten-day PBMC culture with coronavirus spike peptide pools or control peptides (ViraFEST assay). Researchers grew the cells for about 10 days and then pulled out CD4+ T cells by negative selection. Study-level findings and limits: Convalescent participants were relatively few, and none had early post-infection timepoints studied.

This sample comprised CD4+ T cells from blood, cultured in vitro, obtained after SARS-CoV-2 vaccination. This chain uses TRBV20-1 with TRBJ2-3, with 12 bases matching TRBD2. The source of this sequence is a human donor who received a COVID-19 vaccine. The CDR3 loop is CSSSGGAEDTQYF. The DNA for the CDR3 is TGCAGTTCTAGCGGGGGGGCCGAAGATACGCAGTATTTT.